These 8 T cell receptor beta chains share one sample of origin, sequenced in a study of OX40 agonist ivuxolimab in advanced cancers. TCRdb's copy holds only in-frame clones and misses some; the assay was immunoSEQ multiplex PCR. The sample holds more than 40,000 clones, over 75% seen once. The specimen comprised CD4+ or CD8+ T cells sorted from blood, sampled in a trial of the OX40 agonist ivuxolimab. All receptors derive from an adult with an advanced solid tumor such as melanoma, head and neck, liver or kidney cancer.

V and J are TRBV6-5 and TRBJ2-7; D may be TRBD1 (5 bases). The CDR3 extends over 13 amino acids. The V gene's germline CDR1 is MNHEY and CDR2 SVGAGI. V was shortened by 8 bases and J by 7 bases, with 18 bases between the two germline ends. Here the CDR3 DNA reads TGTGCCAGCGGTCCAGGGCCGCGTGGGGAGCAGTACTTC. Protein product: CASGPGPRGEQYF.

The CDR3: CATRQGLLYEQYF. The CDR3 bases are TGTGCCACCCGACAGGGCCTCCTCTACGAGCAGTACTTC. The rearrangement links TRBV2 to TRBJ2-5; 7 nucleotides align to TRBD1. TRBJ2-7 explains the end of the DNA better; the J call may be wrong. The length of the CDR3 is 13 residues. CDR1 and CDR2 (germline): SNHLY, FYNNEI.

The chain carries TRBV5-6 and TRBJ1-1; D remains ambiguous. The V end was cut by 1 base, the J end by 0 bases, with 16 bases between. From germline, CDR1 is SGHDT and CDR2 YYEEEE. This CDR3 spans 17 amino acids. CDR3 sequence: CASSLLTAGGMNTEAFF. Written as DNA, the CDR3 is TGTGCCAGCAGCTTGTTAACGGCAGGAGGAATGAACACTGAAGCTTTCTTT.

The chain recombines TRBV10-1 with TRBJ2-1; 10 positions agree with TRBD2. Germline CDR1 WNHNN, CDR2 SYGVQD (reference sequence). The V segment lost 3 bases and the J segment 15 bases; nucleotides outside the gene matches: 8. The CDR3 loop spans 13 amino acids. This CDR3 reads CASSESGRADLFF. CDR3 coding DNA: TGCGCCAGCAGTGAAAGCGGGAGGGCCGATCTGTTCTTC.

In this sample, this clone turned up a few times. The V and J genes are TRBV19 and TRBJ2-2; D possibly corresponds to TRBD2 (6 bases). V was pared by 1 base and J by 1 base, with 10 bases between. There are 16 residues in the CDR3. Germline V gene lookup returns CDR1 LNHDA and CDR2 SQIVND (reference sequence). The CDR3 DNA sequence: TGTGCCAGTAGTATAGGTAGTAGCGGGAACACCGGGGAGCTGTTTTTT. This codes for CASSIGSSGNTGELFF. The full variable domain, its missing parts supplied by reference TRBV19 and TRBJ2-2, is DGGITQSPKYLFRKEGQNVTLSCEQNLNHDAMYWYRQDPGQGLRLIYYSQIVNDFQKGDIAEGYSVSREKKESFPLTVTSAQKNPTAFYLCASSIGSSGNTGELFFGEGSRLTVL.

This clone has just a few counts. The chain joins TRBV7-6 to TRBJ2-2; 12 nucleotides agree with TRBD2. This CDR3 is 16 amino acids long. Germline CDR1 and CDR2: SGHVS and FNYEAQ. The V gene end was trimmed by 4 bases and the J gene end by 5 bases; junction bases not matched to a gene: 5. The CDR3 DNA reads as TGTGCCAGCAGCTCGACTAGCGGGAGAAGTACCGGGGAGCTGTTTTTT. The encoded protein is CASSSTSGRSTGELFF. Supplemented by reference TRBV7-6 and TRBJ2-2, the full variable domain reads GAGVSQSPRYKVTKRGQDVALRCDPISGHVSLYWYRQALGQGPEFLTYFNYEAQQDKSGLPNDRFSAERPEGSISTLTIQRTEQRDSAMYRCASSSTSGRSTGELFFGEGSRLTVL.

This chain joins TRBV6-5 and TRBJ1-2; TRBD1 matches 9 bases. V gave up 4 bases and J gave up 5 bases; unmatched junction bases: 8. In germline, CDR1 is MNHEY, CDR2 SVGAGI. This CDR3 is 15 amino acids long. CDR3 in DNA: TGTGCCAGCAGTTTCCGGGACAGGGCGCCTTATGGCTACACCTTC. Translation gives CASSFRDRAPYGYTF.

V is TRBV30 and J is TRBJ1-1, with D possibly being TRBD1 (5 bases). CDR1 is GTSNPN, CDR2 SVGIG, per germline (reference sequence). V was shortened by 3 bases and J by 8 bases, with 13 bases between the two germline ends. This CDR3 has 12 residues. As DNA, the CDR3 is TGTGCCTGGAGCCTAAAGGGGCGAGAAGCTTTCTTT. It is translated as CAWSLKGREAFF.